This TCR beta chain was retrieved from a study of T cells after yellow fever vaccination. Study information: When fractions had low cell numbers, they were prepared with SMART-Seq v4 Ultra Low Input.

Researchers made TCR cDNA using 5'RACE template switching, and this step added a universal primer site and UMIs. TCRdb re-analysed the 5' RACE reads in MiXCR, keeping a single row per CDR3 protein. The top ten clones hold about 18% of a sample with approximately 610,000 distinct CDR3 sequences, about 17% of them seen once. Germline V gives CDR1 LGHNT, CDR2 FRNRAP. The CDR3 has 15 residues. V lost 6 bases and J lost 2, with 14 bases in between. Study-wide results and caveats: The booster saw the reappearance of most primary-vaccination clones (around 96% CD4, almost 90% CD8). Overlap between CD4 and CD8 compartments was detected for a small share of clonotypes.

A few counts support this clonotype. What it binds is not known. This sequence was found in a man younger than 30 who received the YFV17D yellow fever vaccine. The genes are TRBV12-5 and TRBJ2-1, with D possibly being TRBD2 (6 bases). Sequenced here: PBMCs, sampled about 5 days after the first yellow fever vaccination. DNA for the CDR3: TGTGCTAGTGGACTGGGACTTCCCACCTACAATGAGCAGTTCTTC. Its protein is CASGLGLPTYNEQFF.